The subject of this entry is one TCR beta chain. Germline CDR1 is MNHNY and CDR2 is SVGAGI (reference sequence). J lost 7 bases, V lost 6 bases, and 8 bases had no gene match. This CDR3 comprises 15 residues. The data derive from a study of T cells in Graves' hyperthyroidism and ophthalmopathy. RNA transcripts served as the template for amplifying TCR beta CDR3 regions. Initially, a first-round RT-PCR of the TCR CDR3 employed the HTBI primer set. Each CDR3 protein is one row after TCRdb ran MiXCR on the multiplex PCR reads. The sample gives about 840,000 distinct CDR3 sequences, over 35% of which show up once; 7% to 10% is in the top ten.

This sequence was found in a man in his late teens or twenties with Graves' hyperthyroidism. Sequenced sample: blood. The J gene is TRBJ1-6, the V gene TRBV6-6; 8 positions agree with TRBD1. The CDR3 sequence is CASSPQGAVNSPLHF. CDR3 DNA: TGTGCCAGCAGCCCCCAGGGGGCGGTGAATTCACCCCTCCACTTT.